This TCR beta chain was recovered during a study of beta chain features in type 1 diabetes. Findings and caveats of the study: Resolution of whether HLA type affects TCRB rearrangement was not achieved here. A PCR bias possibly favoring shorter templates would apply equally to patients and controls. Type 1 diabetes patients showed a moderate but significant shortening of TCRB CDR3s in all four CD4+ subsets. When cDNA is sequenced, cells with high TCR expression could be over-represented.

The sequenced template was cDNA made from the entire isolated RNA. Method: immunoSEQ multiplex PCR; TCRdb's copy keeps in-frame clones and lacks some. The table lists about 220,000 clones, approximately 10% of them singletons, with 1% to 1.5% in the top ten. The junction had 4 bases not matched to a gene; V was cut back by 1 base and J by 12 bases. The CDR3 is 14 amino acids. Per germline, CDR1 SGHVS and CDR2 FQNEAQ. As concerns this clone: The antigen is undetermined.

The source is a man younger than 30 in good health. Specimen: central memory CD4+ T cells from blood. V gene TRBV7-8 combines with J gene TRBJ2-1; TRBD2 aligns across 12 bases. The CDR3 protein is CASSLDPTSGGQFF. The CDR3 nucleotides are TGTGCCAGCAGCTTAGACCCGACTAGCGGGGGGCAGTTCTTC.